This record concerns one T cell receptor (beta chain) sequence. This sample was taken from a study of cytotoxic CD8 clonotypes in ibrutinib-treated CLL. CDR3 length: 17 amino acids. V shed 4 bases and J 10 bases; nucleotides not matched to a gene: 15. Looked up from germline, CDR1 is SEHNR and CDR2 is FQNEAQ (reference sequence). Clones were read by immunoSEQ multiplex PCR, and TCRdb kept only the in-frame ones, dropping some. The sample lists about 330,000 clones, 60% to 80% occurring once. The V call is TRBV7-9, the J call TRBJ1-6, with 8 bases lining up with TRBD1. The TCR was taken from a human donor with chronic lymphocytic leukemia. The specimen was PBMCs, collected after 36 months of ibrutinib treatment. CDR3 sequence: CASSSQTRTGIRSPLHF. The CDR3 bases are TGTGCCAGCAGCTCACAGACCCGGACAGGGATACGATCACCCCTCCACTTT.